This TCR beta chain was obtained from a study of cytomegalovirus exposure and HLA in healthy donors. General observations from the study: Previously analyzed data showed that most TCR beta V segments were productive at a frequency of about 90% or about 30%. Overall, about 160 TCR beta chains were annotated as cytomegalovirus-associated. Sequencing had likely introduced a cluster of highly shared sequence variants as an artifact.

60 Vbeta and 13 Jbeta primers were used in PCR. Using immunoSEQ multiplex PCR, the repertoire was profiled, and TCRdb retains in-frame clones only, with some absent. This sample has 60,000 to 95,000 clones, with about 78% found just once. Concerning this clone: Its target is unknown.

Deletions cut 5 bases from V and 3 bases from J, with 14 bases between. Germline V CDR1 and CDR2: SEHNR, FQNEAQ (reference sequence). The CDR3 sequence is 14 residues long. Material: PBMCs. The source of this sequence is a woman in her forties in good health and CMV-seropositive. The J gene is TRBJ2-7, the V gene TRBV7-9, with a weak D call TRBD1 (6 bases). CDR3 sequence (DNA): TGTGCCAGCAGCCCAGGGGCCAGAGTCTACGAGCAGTACTTC. Translated, it gives CASSPGARVYEQYF.